The present T cell receptor (beta chain) was sequenced within a study of radiation and T cells in renal cell carcinoma. The method was immunoSEQ multiplex PCR; TCRdb's version includes in-frame clones alone and lacks a portion of them. Of some 64,000 clones listed, approximately 80% were seen once; the top ten hold about 6.4%. As for time point: blood 4 weeks post-SBRT, at nephrectomy. Indicated treatment: 15 Gy SBRT to primary tumor, nephrectomy 4 weeks later. Nephrectomy followed 15 Gy stereotactic body radiation by 4 weeks. The tumor was a clear cell renal cell carcinoma. This clonotype was sampled from a man aged 60-69 years with renal cell carcinoma. Material: blood, obtained from a patient whose treatment included radiotherapy and nephrectomy.

The CDR3 sequence is CASSRSAGENEQYF. CDR3 coding DNA: TGTGCCAGCAGCAGGAGCGCGGGGGAAAACGAGCAGTACTTC. V is TRBV7-2 and J is TRBJ2-7, with 7 bases aligning to TRBD2. After removal of 5 bases from V and 5 bases from J, the junction contained 9 bases not matched to a gene. This CDR3 is 14 amino acids long. Germline assignment: CDR1 SGHTA and CDR2 FQGNSA.